The entry below describes one T cell receptor (beta chain). Its antigen is currently unknown. At one of its ends the junction is not consistent with the germline gene, which may arise from a read error. TCR beta CDR3 regions were amplified from RNA. RT-PCR in the first round (using the HTBI primer set) targeted the TCR CDR3. TCRdb independently ran MiXCR on the multiplex PCR reads; one entry per CDR3 protein. The data show 350,000 to 500,000 distinct CDR3 sequences, around 13% seen once. Patients aged 18 to 65 had newly diagnosed hyperthyroidism of under 2 months' duration. Using approximately 10 ml of fresh peripheral blood, PBMCs were prepared. Germline V gives CDR1 SGHTA, CDR2 FQGNSA. The CDR3 length is 15 residues. The source of the sample is a study of T cells in Graves' hyperthyroidism and ophthalmopathy. The overall study: Initial diagnosis, before any treatment, was when peripheral blood was collected.

Findings of the study overall: In the blood, most expanded thyroid clonotypes above 0.001 appeared as well.

The TCR originated in a woman aged 18-29 years with Graves' hyperthyroidism. The specimen sequenced was blood. This chain connects TRBV7-2 to TRBJ2-1; the D gene is possibly TRBD2 (5 bases). In DNA, the CDR3 is TGCGCCAGCAGCCAAGAAACTAGCTCCTACAATGAGCAGTTCTTC. This sequence encodes CASSQETSSYNEQFF.